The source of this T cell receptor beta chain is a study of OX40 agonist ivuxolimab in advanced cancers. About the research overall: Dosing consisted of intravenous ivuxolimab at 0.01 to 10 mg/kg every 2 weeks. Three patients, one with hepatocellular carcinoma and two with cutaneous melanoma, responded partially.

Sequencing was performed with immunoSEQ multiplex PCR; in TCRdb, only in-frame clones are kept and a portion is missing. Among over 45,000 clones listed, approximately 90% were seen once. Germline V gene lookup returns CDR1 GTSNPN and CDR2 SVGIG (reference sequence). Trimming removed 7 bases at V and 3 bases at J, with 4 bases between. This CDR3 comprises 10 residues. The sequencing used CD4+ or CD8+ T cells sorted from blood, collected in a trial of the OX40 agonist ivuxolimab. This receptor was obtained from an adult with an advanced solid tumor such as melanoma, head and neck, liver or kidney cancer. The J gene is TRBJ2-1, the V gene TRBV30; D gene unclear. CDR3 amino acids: CASDYNEQFF. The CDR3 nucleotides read TGTGCCTCCGACTACAATGAGCAGTTCTTC.